A single sample is the source of the 12 T cell receptor beta chains below, sequenced in a study of cytomegalovirus exposure and HLA in healthy donors. PCR employed 60 Vbeta and 13 Jbeta primers. Measured with immunoSEQ multiplex PCR; TCRdb has only the in-frame clones, and not every one. Seen here are approximately 200,000 clones, around 79% observed once, and the top ten hold roughly 1.6%. The sample consisted of PBMCs. The receptors shown here come from a woman between 18 and 29 years old in good health and CMV-seronegative.

The genes are TRBV4-3 and TRBJ2-7, with 7 bases that match TRBD2. CDR3 length: 15 residues. V lost 2 bases, J lost 4 bases, and 8 bases stayed unmatched. Germline lookup yields CDR1 LGHNA and CDR2 YSLEER. The DNA of the CDR3 is TGCGCCAGCAGCCAAACCCGGACTAGAAATTACGAGCAGTACTTC. Amino acids: CASSQTRTRNYEQYF.

The genes are TRBV9 and TRBJ1-5; D gene uncertain. Germline CDR1 reads SGDLS; CDR2 reads YYNGEE. There are 14 residues in the CDR3. Trimming pared 5 bases from V and 0 bases from J, leaving 9 bases between. CDR3 nucleotides: TGTGCCAGCAGTGGTACAGATAGCAATCAGCCCCAGCATTTT. Translated: CASSGTDSNQPQHF.

The chain employs TRBV15 and TRBJ1-3, with D possibly matching TRBD1 (5 bases). Germline V gene data show CDR1 as LNHNV and CDR2 as YYDKDF (reference sequence). The CDR3 totals 16 residues. Trimming took 0 bases from V and 3 from J, leaving 12 bases between them. CDR3 DNA sequence: TGTGCCACCAGCAGAGAAGGGCAGGGCGGTGGAAACACCATATATTTT. Its protein product is CATSREGQGGGNTIYF.

The V gene is TRBV29-1, the J gene TRBJ1-2; D is ambiguous. Germline V gene data show CDR1 as SQVTM and CDR2 as ANQGSEA. This CDR3 has 14 residues. V was cut by 1 base and J by 2 bases, with 11 bases left in between. CDR3 sequence (DNA): TGCAGCGTTGAAGGGCGGGCGAAAAACTATGGCTACACCTTC. Its translation: CSVEGRAKNYGYTF.

The chain recombines TRBV4-1 with TRBJ2-2, with D possibly matching TRBD2 (6 bases). Trimming removed 4 bases from V and 1 base from J, with 10 bases in between. This CDR3 has 15 amino acids. The germline V gene has CDR1 MGHRA and CDR2 YSYEKL. The CDR3 loop reads CASSPISGNTGELFF. CDR3 nucleotides: TGCGCCAGCAGCCCGATTAGCGGGAACACCGGGGAGCTGTTTTTT.

CDR3 in DNA: TGTGCCAGCAGTCCCTTTTCGGGTTACACTGAAGCTTTCTTT. It yields the protein CASSPFSGYTEAFF. The V gene is TRBV27, the J gene TRBJ1-1; D unresolved. The CDR3 sequence is 14 residues long. Germline CDR1 and CDR2: MNHEY and SMNVEV (reference sequence). Between the trimmed V and J ends, which lost 5 bases and 3 bases, there was a span of 13 bases.

The rearrangement links TRBV9 to TRBJ2-7; TRBD2 matches at 8 bases. J was trimmed by 3 bases and V by 2 bases; bases with no gene match: 7. CDR1 is SGDLS, CDR2 YYNGEE, per germline. The CDR3 totals 15 residues. For the CDR3, the DNA is TGTGCCAGCAGCGTGGGGAGCGGGAGCGGCTACGAGCAGTACTTC. Its translation: CASSVGSGSGYEQYF.

J is TRBJ2-1 and V is TRBV6-5; 8 bases fit TRBD1. Germline CDR1 and CDR2: MNHEY and SVGAGI. V lost 8 bases to trimming and J lost 8 bases; unmatched junction nucleotides: 8. The CDR3 length is 13 residues. CDR3 residues: CASSDRALDEQFF. As DNA, the CDR3 is TGTGCCAGCTCGGACAGGGCGCTAGATGAGCAGTTCTTC.

The chain couples TRBV5-6 to TRBJ1-1; maybe TRBD1 (5 bases). This CDR3 has 14 amino acids. V shed 4 bases and J shed 1 base, with 11 bases lying between them. Germline-derived CDR1 and CDR2 are SGHDT and YYEEEE. CDR3 sequence (DNA): TGTGCCAGCAGCGGGGGGGGAGAGAACACTGAAGCTTTCTTT. Protein: CASSGGGENTEAFF.

J is TRBJ2-7 and V is TRBV7-9, with TRBD1 matching over 7 bases. Germline V lookup: CDR1 SEHNR, CDR2 FQNEAQ (reference sequence). The CDR3 is made up of 15 amino acids. Trimming cost V 5 bases and J 1 base; bases outside gene matches: 8. The CDR3 bases are TGTGCCAGCAGCACACGGACAGGAGAATCCTACGAGCAGTACTTC. Protein: CASSTRTGESYEQYF.

This chain links TRBV6-5 with TRBJ1-2; D not certain. Germline CDR1 and CDR2: MNHEY and SVGAGI. V was clipped by 5 bases and J by 4 bases, with 14 bases between them. The CDR3 sequence is 14 residues long. Here the CDR3 DNA reads TGTGCCAGCAGTATTAGCGGGGTTGGCTATGGCTACACCTTC. Translating gives CASSISGVGYGYTF.

The rearrangement links TRBV9 to TRBJ2-7; 9 nucleotides align to TRBD1. CDR3 length equals 14 residues. Germline lookup yields CDR1 SGDLS and CDR2 YYNGEE. The junction had 5 bases not matched to a gene; V was cut back by 4 bases and J by 3 bases. The CDR3 loop is CASSFGQGSYEQYF. The CDR3, as DNA: TGTGCCAGCAGCTTCGGACAGGGGAGCTACGAGCAGTACTTC.